The clone carrying this TCR beta chain was counted many times. What it binds is not known. Trimming cost V 2 bases and J 7 bases; bases outside gene matches: 9. The CDR3 contains 16 residues. Per germline, CDR1 SGHTA and CDR2 FQGNSA. This sample is drawn from a study of T-cell reconstitution after alpha-beta-depleted transplantation in children. Study outcomes and limitations: Expanded clones from the graft, numbering several hundred, reportedly supplied alpha-beta T cells about two months after transplant. T-cell counts and diversity at one year following transplant were attributed mainly to newly produced T cells. From surviving recipient T cells and thymic progenitors came the high day-60 TCRbeta diversity observed in some patients.

A library of TCRbeta sequences, prepared with unique molecular identifiers, was generated. In TCRdb, the PCR reads were re-called with MiXCR into one record per CDR3 protein. The sample includes some 830,000 distinct CDR3 sequences, roughly 15% seen only once; the top ten take around 4.5%. The rearrangement uses TRBV7-2 and TRBJ2-1, with 9 bases matching TRBD2. This sequence was found in a male patient aged 10 to 17 who had a stem cell transplant for acute lymphoblastic leukemia, so the T cells may come from the graft donor. The sample consisted of PBMCs, mostly from graft donor cells, taken 360 days after TCRalphabeta/CD19-depleted stem cell transplant. This CDR3 reads CASSLTLTSGMNEQFF. The CDR3 DNA is TGTGCCAGCAGCTTAACTTTGACTAGCGGAATGAATGAGCAGTTCTTC.